Listed here are 7 T cell receptor beta chains from one sample, sequenced in a study of T cell responses to AZD1222 COVID-19 vaccine. The protocol was immunoSEQ multiplex PCR, while the TCRdb copy is restricted to in-frame clones and leaves out a portion. There are over 150,000 clones in the sample; about nine tenths occur only once, and about 2.8% lies in the top ten. The source material was peripheral blood, sampled on day 0 of AZD1222 vaccination. These receptors were taken from an adult in good health.

In this sample, this clone turned up once. The V and J genes are TRBV19 and TRBJ1-1, with a tentative D call TRBD1 (5 bases). The germline V and J ends were trimmed by 0 bases and 0 bases, with 8 bases remaining between them. Germline CDR1 and CDR2: LNHDA and SQIVND (reference sequence). This CDR3 contains 15 residues. CDR3 amino acids: CASSIEGVMNTEAFF. DNA of the CDR3: TGTGCCAGTAGTATAGAAGGGGTCATGAACACTGAAGCTTTCTTT.

The V call is TRBV7-2, the J call TRBJ2-3; no reliable D call. The V end lost 8 bases, the J end lost 14 bases, and 14 bases lay between the germline ends. In germline, CDR1 is SGHTA, CDR2 FQGNSA. This CDR3 is 10 amino acids long. CDR3 region: CASSTTRWYF. The CDR3 coding sequence is TGTGCCAGCTCCACCACTCGGTGGTATTTT. The complete variable domain, with remaining parts taken from reference TRBV7-2 and TRBJ2-3, reads GAGVSQSPSNKVTEKGKDVELRCDPISGHTALYWYRQSLGQGLEFLIYFQGNSAPDKSGLPSDRFSAERTGGSVSTLTIQRTQQEDSAVYLCASSTTRWYFGPGTRLTVL.

This chain connects TRBV9 to TRBJ2-3; 8 positions agree with TRBD2. V lost 0 bases, J lost 7 bases, and 4 bases stayed unmatched. The CDR3 runs to 14 residues. CDR1 SGDLS and CDR2 YYNGEE come from the germline V gene. The DNA of the CDR3 is TGTGCCAGCAGCGTAGCTAAGCGGGGGAATACGCAGTATTTT. It codes for CASSVAKRGNTQYF. Looking up the rest from reference TRBV9 and TRBJ2-3 gives the full variable domain: DSGVTQTPKHLITATGQRVTLRCSPRSGDLSVYWYQQSLDQGLQFLIQYYNGEERAKGNILERFSAQQFPDLHSELNLSSLELGDSALYFCASSVAKRGNTQYFGPGTRLTVL.

The chain recombines TRBV5-1 with TRBJ2-1; D ambiguous. The ends were cut back, 3 bases at V and 5 bases at J, with 9 bases in the middle. The CDR3 sequence is 13 residues long. Germline lookup yields CDR1 SGHRS and CDR2 YFSETQ. The CDR3: CASSSNTNNEQFF. The DNA for the CDR3 is TGCGCCAGCAGCTCCAACACTAACAATGAGCAGTTCTTC.

The gene calls are TRBV11-2 and TRBJ1-1, with unresolved D. The germline V and J ends were trimmed by 5 bases and 1 base, with 8 bases remaining between them. CDR1 and CDR2 from the germline V gene are SGHAT and FQNNGV. This CDR3 has 13 amino acids. CDR3 sequence reads: CASSLKRNTEAFF. CDR3 bases: TGTGCCAGCAGCCTTAAGAGGAACACTGAAGCTTTCTTT.

This chain links TRBV2 with TRBJ2-5, with 8 nucleotides matching TRBD1. The CDR3 contains 17 residues. V lost 7 bases, J lost 5 bases, and 18 bases stayed unmatched. Per the germline V gene, CDR1 is SNHLY and CDR2 is FYNNEI. CDR3 region: CASMGRVGRGQGETQYF. The CDR3 region has the DNA TGTGCCAGCATGGGTAGAGTGGGCAGGGGGCAAGGGGAGACCCAGTACTTC.

The V gene is TRBV9, the J gene TRBJ2-1; D is ambiguous. The CDR3 is 15 residues long. The germline CDR1 and CDR2 sequences are SGDLS and YYNGEE. Trimming stripped 3 bases from V and 2 bases from J, with 12 bases between. Here the CDR3 reads CASSGDPRPYNEQFF. The CDR3 bases are TGTGCCAGCAGCGGAGACCCGCGTCCCTACAATGAGCAGTTCTTC.